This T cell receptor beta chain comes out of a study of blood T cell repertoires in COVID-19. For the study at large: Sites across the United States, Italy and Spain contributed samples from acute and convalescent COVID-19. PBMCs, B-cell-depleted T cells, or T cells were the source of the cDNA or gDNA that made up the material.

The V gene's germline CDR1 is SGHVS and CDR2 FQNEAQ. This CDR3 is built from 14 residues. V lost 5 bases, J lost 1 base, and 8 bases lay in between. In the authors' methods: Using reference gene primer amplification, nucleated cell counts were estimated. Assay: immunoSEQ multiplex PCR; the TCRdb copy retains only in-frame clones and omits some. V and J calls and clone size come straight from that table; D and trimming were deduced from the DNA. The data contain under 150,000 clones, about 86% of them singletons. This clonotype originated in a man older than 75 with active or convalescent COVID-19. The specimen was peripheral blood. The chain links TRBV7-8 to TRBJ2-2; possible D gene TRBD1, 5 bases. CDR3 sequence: CASSLTGNTGELFF. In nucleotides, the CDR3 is TGTGCCAGCAGCCTAACAGGGAACACCGGGGAGCTGTTTTTT.